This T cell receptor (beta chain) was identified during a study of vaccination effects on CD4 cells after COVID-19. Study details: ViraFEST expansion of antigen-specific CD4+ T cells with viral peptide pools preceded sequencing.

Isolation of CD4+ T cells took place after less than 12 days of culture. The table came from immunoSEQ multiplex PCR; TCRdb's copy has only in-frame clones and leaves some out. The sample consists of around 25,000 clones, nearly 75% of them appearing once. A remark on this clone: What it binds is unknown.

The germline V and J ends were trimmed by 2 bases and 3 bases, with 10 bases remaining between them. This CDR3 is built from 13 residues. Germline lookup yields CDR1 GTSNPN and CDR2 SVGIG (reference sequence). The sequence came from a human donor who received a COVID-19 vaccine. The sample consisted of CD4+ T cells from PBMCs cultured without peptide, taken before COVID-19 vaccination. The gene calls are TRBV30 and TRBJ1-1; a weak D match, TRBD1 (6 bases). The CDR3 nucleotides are TGTGCCTGGAGTAGGGGGGCGGACACTGAAGCTTTCTTT. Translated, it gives CAWSRGADTEAFF.